The clone carrying this TCR beta chain was seen repeatedly, ten times or more. Amplification of TCR beta CDR3 regions was performed using RNA transcripts as template. The TCR CDR3 first-round RT-PCR relied on the HTBI primer set. TCRdb re-called the multiplex PCR reads with MiXCR, one entry per CDR3 protein. The data contain about 510,000 distinct CDR3 sequences, 14% of them singletons. This entry belongs to a study of T cells in Graves' hyperthyroidism and ophthalmopathy. The sequenced material came from blood. This sequence was found in a woman in her thirties or forties with Graves' hyperthyroidism.

CDR3 sequence (DNA): TGCGCCAGCAGACCACTAGCGGGAGGGGAGCTGTTTTTT. It encodes CASRPLAGGELFF. The J gene is TRBJ2-2, the V gene TRBV5-1; 10 nucleotides match TRBD2. The length of the CDR3 is 13 residues. Germline V gene data show CDR1 as SGHRS and CDR2 as YFSETQ. After removal of 5 bases from V and 8 bases from J, the junction contained 3 bases not matched to a gene.